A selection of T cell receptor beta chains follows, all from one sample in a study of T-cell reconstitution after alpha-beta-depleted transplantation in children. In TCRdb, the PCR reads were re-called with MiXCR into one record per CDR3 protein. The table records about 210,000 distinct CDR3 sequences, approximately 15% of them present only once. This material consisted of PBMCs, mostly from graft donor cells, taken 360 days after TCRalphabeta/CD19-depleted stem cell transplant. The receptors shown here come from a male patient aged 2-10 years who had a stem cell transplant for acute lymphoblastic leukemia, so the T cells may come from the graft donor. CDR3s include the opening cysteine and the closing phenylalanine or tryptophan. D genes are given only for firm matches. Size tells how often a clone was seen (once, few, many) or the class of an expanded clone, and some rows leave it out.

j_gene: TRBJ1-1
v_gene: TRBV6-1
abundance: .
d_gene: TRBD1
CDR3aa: CASSQQGEETEAFF
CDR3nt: TGTGCCAGCAGTCAACAGGGGGAGGAGACTGAAGCTTTCTTT

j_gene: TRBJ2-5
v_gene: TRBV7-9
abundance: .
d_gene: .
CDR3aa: CASNEDSQETQYF
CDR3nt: TGTGCCAGCAACGAGGACAGTCAAGAGACCCAGTACTTC

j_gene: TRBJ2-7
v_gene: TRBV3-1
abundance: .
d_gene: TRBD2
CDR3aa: CASSQSTRLAGDTYEQYF
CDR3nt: TGTGCCAGCAGCCAATCAACCAGACTAGCGGGGGACACCTACGAGCAGTACTTC

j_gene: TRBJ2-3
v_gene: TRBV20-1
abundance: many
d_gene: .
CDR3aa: CSAISSFDTQYF
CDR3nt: TGCAGTGCTATTAGTAGTTTCGATACGCAGTATTTT

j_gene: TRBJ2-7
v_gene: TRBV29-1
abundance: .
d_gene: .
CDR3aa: CSVEDSYEQYF
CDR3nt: TGCAGCGTTGAAGACTCTTACGAGCAGTACTTC

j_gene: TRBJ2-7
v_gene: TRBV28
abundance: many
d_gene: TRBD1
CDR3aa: CASSRDRGFYEQYF
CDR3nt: TGTGCCAGCAGCCGGGACAGGGGTTTTTACGAGCAGTACTTC

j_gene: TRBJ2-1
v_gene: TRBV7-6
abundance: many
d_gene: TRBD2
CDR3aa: CASSYRTSGNEQFF
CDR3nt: TGTGCCAGCAGCTACCGGACTAGCGGCAATGAGCAGTTCTTC

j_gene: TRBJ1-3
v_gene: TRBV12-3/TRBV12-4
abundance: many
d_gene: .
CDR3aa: CASSAPGNTIYF
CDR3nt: TGTGCCAGCAGTGCCCCTGGAAACACCATATATTTT

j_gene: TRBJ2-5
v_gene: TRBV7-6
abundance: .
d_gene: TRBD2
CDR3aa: CASSLVGGGSGRAGETQYF
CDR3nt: TGTGCCAGCAGCTTAGTAGGGGGTGGCAGCGGGAGGGCCGGAGAGACCCAGTACTTC

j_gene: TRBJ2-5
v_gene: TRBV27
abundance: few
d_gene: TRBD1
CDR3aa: CASSGTGRVTETQYF
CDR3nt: TGTGCCAGCAGTGGGACAGGGAGGGTTACGGAGACCCAGTACTTC

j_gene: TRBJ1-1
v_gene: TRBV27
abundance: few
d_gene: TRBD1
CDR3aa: CASRRQGVTEAFF
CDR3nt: TGTGCCAGCCGCAGACAGGGAGTCACTGAAGCTTTCTTT

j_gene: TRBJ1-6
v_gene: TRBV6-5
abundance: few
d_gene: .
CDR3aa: CASSFRGTDSPLHF
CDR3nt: TGTGCCAGCAGTTTCCGGGGGACGGATTCACCCCTCCACTTT

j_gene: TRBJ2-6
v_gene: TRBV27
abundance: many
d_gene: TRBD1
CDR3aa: CASSSWTGSNVLTF
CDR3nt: TGTGCCAGCAGTTCCTGGACAGGGTCTAACGTCCTGACTTTC

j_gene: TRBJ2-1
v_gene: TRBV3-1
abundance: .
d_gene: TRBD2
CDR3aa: CASCSGTSGGLGYNEQFF
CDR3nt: TGTGCCAGCTGTTCGGGGACTAGCGGGGGGTTAGGTTACAATGAGCAGTTCTTC

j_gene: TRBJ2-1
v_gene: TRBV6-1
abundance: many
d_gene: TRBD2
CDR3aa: CASRRSGASIYEQFF
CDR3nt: TGTGCCAGCCGGAGGAGCGGGGCCTCTATCTATGAGCAGTTCTTC

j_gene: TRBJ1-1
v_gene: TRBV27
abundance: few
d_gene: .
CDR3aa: CASSLQQGMGGTEAFF
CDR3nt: TGTGCCAGCAGTTTACAACAGGGCATGGGGGGCACTGAAGCTTTCTTT

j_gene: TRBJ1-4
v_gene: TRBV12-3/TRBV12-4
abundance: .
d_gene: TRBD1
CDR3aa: CASSYYSGTGYEKLFF
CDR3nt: TGTGCCAGCAGTTACTACTCCGGGACAGGGTATGAAAAACTGTTTTTT

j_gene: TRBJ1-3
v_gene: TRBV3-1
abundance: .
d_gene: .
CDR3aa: CASSQDQPGNTIYF
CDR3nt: TGTGCCAGCAGCCAAGATCAACCTGGAAACACCATATATTTT

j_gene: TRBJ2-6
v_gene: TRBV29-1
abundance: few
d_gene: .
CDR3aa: CSVFSGANVLTF
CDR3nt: TGCAGCGTTTTTTCTGGGGCCAACGTCCTGACTTTC

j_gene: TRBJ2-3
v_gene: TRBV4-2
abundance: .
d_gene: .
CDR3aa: CASSQDSYTDTQYF
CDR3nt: TGTGCCAGCAGCCAAGATTCCTATACAGATACGCAGTATTTT

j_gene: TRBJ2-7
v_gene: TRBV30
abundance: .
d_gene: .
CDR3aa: CAWSVQRVYEQYF
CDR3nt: TGTGCCTGGAGTGTACAAAGGGTCTACGAGCAGTACTTC

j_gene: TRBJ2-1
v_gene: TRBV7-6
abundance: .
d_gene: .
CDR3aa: CASSVWSTNEQFF
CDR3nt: TGTGCCAGCAGCGTTTGGTCTACCAATGAGCAGTTCTTC

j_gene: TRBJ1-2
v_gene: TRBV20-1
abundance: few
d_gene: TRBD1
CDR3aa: CSARPWTGDNYGYTF
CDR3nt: TGCAGTGCTAGGCCTTGGACAGGGGATAACTATGGCTACACCTTC

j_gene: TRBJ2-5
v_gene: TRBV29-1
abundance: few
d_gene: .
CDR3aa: CSVGAEETQYF
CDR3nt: TGCAGCGTTGGTGCAGAAGAGACCCAGTACTTC

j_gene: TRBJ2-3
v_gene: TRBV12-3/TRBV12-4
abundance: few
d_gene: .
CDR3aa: CASSRAMNTQYF
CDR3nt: TGTGCCAGCAGTAGGGCCATGAATACGCAGTATTTT

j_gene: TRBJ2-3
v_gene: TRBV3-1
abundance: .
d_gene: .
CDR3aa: CASSQRRETDTQYF
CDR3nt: TGTGCCAGCAGCCAACGGAGGGAGACAGATACGCAGTATTTT

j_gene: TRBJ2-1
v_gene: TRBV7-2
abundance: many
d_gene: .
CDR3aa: CASSRRDAAFNEQFF
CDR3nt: TGTGCCAGCAGCAGGCGGGACGCTGCCTTCAATGAGCAGTTCTTC

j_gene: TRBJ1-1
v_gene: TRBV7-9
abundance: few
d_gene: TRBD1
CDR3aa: CASRQGQENTEAFF
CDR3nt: TGTGCCAGCAGACAGGGACAGGAGAACACTGAAGCTTTCTTT

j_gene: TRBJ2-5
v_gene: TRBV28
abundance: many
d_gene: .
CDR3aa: CASSRGFQETQYF
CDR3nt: TGTGCCAGCAGTCGGGGGTTCCAAGAGACCCAGTACTTC

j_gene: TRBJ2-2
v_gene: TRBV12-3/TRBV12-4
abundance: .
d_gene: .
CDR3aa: CASSLPTSYTGELFF
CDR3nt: TGTGCCAGCAGTTTACCAACTAGTTACACCGGGGAGCTGTTTTTT

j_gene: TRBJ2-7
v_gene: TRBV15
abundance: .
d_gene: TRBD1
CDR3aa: CATSRDSGTDLYEQYF
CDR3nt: TGTGCCACCAGCAGAGATTCCGGGACAGACCTCTACGAGCAGTACTTC

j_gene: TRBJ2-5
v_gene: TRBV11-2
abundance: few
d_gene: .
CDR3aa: CASSLIRGRGETQYF
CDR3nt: TGTGCCAGCAGCTTAATCAGGGGTCGGGGAGAGACCCAGTACTTC

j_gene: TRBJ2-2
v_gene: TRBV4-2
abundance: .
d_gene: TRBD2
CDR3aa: CASSQPALAGANTGELFF
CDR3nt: TGTGCCAGCAGCCAACCAGCACTAGCGGGGGCGAACACCGGGGAGCTGTTTTTT

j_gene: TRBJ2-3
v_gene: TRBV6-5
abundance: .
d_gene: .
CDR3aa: CASSSSGLTDTQYF
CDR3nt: TGTGCCAGCAGTTCGTCCGGCCTGACAGATACGCAGTATTTT

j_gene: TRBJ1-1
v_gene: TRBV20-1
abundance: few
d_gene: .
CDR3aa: CSAGREAFF
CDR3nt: TGCAGTGCTGGTAGAGAAGCTTTCTTT

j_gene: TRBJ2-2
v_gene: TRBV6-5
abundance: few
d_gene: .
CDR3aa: CASSYVFSGELFF
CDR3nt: TGTGCCAGCAGTTACGTCTTCTCCGGGGAGCTGTTTTTT

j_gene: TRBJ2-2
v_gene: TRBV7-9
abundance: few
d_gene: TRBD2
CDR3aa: CASSSELAGGHTGELFF
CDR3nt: TGTGCCAGCAGCTCAGAACTAGCGGGGGGGCACACCGGGGAGCTGTTTTTT

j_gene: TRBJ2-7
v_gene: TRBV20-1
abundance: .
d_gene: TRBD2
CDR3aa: CSAREDGGASYEQYF
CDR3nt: TGCAGTGCTAGAGAGGACGGGGGGGCCTCCTACGAGCAGTACTTC

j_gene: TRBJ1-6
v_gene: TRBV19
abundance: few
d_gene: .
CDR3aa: CATQSDTQDNSPLHF
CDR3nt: TGTGCCACCCAATCGGACACACAGGATAATTCACCCCTCCACTTT

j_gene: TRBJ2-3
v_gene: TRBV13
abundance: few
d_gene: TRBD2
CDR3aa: CASSLGRTAGRTDTQYF
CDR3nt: TGTGCCAGCAGCTTAGGCCGTACAGCGGGGCGCACAGATACGCAGTATTTT

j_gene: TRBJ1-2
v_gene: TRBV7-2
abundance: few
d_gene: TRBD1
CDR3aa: CASSAGTGVNYGYTF
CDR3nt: TGTGCCAGCAGCGCCGGGACAGGGGTAAACTATGGCTACACCTTC

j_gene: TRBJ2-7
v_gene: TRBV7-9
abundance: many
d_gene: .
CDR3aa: CASSLDGPGWEQYF
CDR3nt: TGTGCCAGCAGCTTAGACGGGCCAGGGTGGGAGCAGTACTTC